Sequencing of this T cell receptor (beta chain) was carried out in a study of Ad26.COV2.S vaccination and SARS-CoV-2 variants. Across the whole study: Ad26.COV2.S was injected intramuscularly once or twice, 56 days apart. Study results and limitations: Spike-specific TCR breadth in vaccine recipients exceeded that seen in placebo recipients. Vaccine recipients and placebo recipients showed similar non-spike TCR breadth.

In regard to this clone: Its matching antigen is unknown.

The data were produced by immunoSEQ multiplex PCR, yet TCRdb's version contains in-frame clones alone and is incomplete. The sample has more than 300,000 clones, about 89% seen once; the top ten hold around 5.3%. Germline CDR1 and CDR2: LNHNV and YYDKDF (reference sequence). The V gene end was trimmed by 1 base and the J gene end by 7 bases; junction bases not matched to a gene: 8. The length of the CDR3 is 16 residues. Treatment in this sample: 15 to 20 received Ad26.COV2.S at low or high dose, single or two shots; roughly five received placebo; per-sample allocation not given. After the first vaccine or placebo injection, samples were drawn on day 63. The vaccine delivered Wuhan-strain SARS-CoV-2 spike through an Ad26 vector.

This TCR was sampled from a person aged 18-65 years who received the Ad26.COV2.S COVID-19 vaccine or a placebo. The chain couples TRBV15 to TRBJ2-3; 10 bases line up with TRBD2. This material consisted of peripheral blood, taken in a trial of Ad26.COV2.S vaccine versus placebo. This chain's CDR3 is CATSRVAGGLENTQYF. The CDR3 DNA is TGTGCCACCAGCAGAGTAGCGGGGGGCCTAGAGAATACGCAGTATTTT.